This is a list of T cell receptor beta chains from one sample in a study of cytomegalovirus exposure and HLA in healthy donors. TCRdb's table, derived via immunoSEQ multiplex PCR, lists solely in-frame clones and lacks some. In the table there are about 260,000 clones, 80% to 90% of which are singletons. What was sequenced was PBMCs. Receptors originate from a woman aged 40-49 years in good health and CMV-seropositive. CDR3s include the opening cysteine and the closing phenylalanine or tryptophan. A D gene is named only where the DNA matches it firmly. Size is stated for part of the rows, as once, few or many counts, or as a class when the clone is expanded.

clone size: -; D gene: -; J gene: TRBJ2-1; V gene: TRBV7-7; CDR3 DNA: TGTGCTAGCAGCTTAGAGCCCAGCGGACTGAGGGAGCAGTTCTTC; CDR3 protein: CASSLEPSGLREQFF
clone size: -; D gene: -; J gene: TRBJ1-2; V gene: TRBV25-1; CDR3 DNA: TGTGCCAGCAGTGACAGGGTTAGCTACACCTTC; CDR3 protein: CASSDRVSYTF
clone size: few; D gene: TRBD1; J gene: TRBJ2-2; V gene: TRBV27; CDR3 DNA: TGTGCCAGCAGTTTAAAAGGGGGCACCACCGGGGAGCTGTTTTTT; CDR3 protein: CASSLKGGTTGELFF
clone size: once; D gene: TRBD1; J gene: TRBJ2-3; V gene: TRBV19; CDR3 DNA: TGTGCCAGTAGTAGGGACAGGACGGAGGGCACAGATACGCAGTATTTT; CDR3 protein: CASSRDRTEGTDTQYF
clone size: -; D gene: -; J gene: TRBJ1-1; V gene: TRBV15; CDR3 DNA: TGTGCCACCAGCAACAACGATGGGGGGGTCCAGGAAGCTTTCTTT; CDR3 protein: CATSNNDGGVQEAFF
clone size: once; D gene: -; J gene: TRBJ2-7; V gene: TRBV13; CDR3 DNA: TGTGCCAGCAGCTTAGGGGGGGGCTACGAGCAGTACTTC; CDR3 protein: CASSLGGGYEQYF
clone size: once; D gene: TRBD1; J gene: TRBJ1-2; V gene: TRBV6-5; CDR3 DNA: TGTGCCAGCAGTTACTCGGGACAGGGGGCGGAGGGCTACACCTTC; CDR3 protein: CASSYSGQGAEGYTF
clone size: -; D gene: -; J gene: TRBJ2-5; V gene: TRBV7-9; CDR3 DNA: TGTGCCAGCAGCTTCACAGCCCCACAAGAGACCCAGTACTTC; CDR3 protein: CASSFTAPQETQYF
clone size: -; D gene: -; J gene: TRBJ1-5; V gene: TRBV6-5; CDR3 DNA: TGTGCCAGCAGTAGGGACATGACTAGCAATCAGCCCCAGCATTTT; CDR3 protein: CASSRDMTSNQPQHF
clone size: -; D gene: TRBD2; J gene: TRBJ2-7; V gene: TRBV9; CDR3 DNA: TGTGCCAGCAGCCCCAGAGGCGCTAGCGGGAGGAACTACGAGCAGTACTTC; CDR3 protein: CASSPRGASGRNYEQYF
clone size: -; D gene: -; J gene: TRBJ2-3; V gene: TRBV5-1; CDR3 DNA: TGCGCCAGCAGCTTCCGACAGCGAGTCACAGATACGCAGTATTTT; CDR3 protein: CASSFRQRVTDTQYF
clone size: few; D gene: TRBD2; J gene: TRBJ2-7; V gene: TRBV7-9; CDR3 DNA: TGTTCCAGCAGCTTAATGGGGGGGGAGGCCCCCTACGAGCAGTACTTC; CDR3 protein: CSSSLMGGEAPYEQYF
clone size: -; D gene: -; J gene: TRBJ1-6; V gene: TRBV30; CDR3 DNA: TGTGCCTGGAGACAGGGAGGGAATTCACCCCTCCACTTT; CDR3 protein: CAWRQGGNSPLHF
clone size: -; D gene: -; J gene: TRBJ2-1; V gene: TRBV4-1; CDR3 DNA: TGCGCCAGCAGCCGAGACCCGATAGCGACTGAGCAGTTCTTC; CDR3 protein: CASSRDPIATEQFF
clone size: -; D gene: TRBD1; J gene: TRBJ1-1; V gene: TRBV25-1; CDR3 DNA: TGTGCCAGCAGTAGCAACAGGGGGCGGGCTTTCTTT; CDR3 protein: CASSSNRGRAFF
clone size: -; D gene: -; J gene: TRBJ2-5; V gene: TRBV11-2; CDR3 DNA: TGTGCCAGCAGCCGCGGTGACCCGCGGGAGACCCAGTACTTC; CDR3 protein: CASSRGDPRETQYF
clone size: -; D gene: TRBD2; J gene: TRBJ2-1; V gene: TRBV7-7; CDR3 DNA: TGTGCTAGCAGCTTACCCCGGACTAGCGTCCACAATGAGCAGTTCTTC; CDR3 protein: CASSLPRTSVHNEQFF